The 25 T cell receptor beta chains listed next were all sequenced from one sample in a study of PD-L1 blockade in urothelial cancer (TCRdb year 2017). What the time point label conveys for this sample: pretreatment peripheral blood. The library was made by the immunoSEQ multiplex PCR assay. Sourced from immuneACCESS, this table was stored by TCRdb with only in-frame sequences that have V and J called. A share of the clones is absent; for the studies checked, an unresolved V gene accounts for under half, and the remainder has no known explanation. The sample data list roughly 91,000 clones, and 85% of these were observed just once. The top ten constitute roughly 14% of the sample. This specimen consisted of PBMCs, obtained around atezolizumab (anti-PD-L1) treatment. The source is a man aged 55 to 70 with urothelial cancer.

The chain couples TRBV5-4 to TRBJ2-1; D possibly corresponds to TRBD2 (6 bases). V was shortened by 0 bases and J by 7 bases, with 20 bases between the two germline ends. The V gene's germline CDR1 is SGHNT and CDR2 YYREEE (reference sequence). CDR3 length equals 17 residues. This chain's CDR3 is CASSLVAGRYTRNEQFF. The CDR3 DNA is TGTGCCAGCAGCTTGGTTGCGGGGAGGTATACTCGGAATGAGCAGTTCTTC.

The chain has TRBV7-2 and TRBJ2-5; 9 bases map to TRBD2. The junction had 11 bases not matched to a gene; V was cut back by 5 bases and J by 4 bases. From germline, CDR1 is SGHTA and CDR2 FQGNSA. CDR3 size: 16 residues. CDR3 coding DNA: TGTGCCAGCAGCCCCGGGGCACTAGCGGGTGCAGAGACCCAGTACTTC. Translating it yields CASSPGALAGAETQYF.

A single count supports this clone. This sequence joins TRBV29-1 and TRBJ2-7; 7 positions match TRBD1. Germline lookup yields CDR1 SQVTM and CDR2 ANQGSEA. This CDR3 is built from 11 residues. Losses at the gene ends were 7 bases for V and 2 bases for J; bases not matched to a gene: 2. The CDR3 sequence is CSAGQTYEQYF. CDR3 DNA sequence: TGCAGCGCGGGACAGACCTACGAGCAGTACTTC.

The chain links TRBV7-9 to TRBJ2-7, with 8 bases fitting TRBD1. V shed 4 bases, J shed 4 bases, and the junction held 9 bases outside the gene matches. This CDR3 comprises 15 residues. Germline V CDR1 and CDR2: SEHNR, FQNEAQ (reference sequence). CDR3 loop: CASSSWTGRFYEQYF. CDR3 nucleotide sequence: TGTGCCAGCAGCTCCTGGACAGGGCGGTTTTACGAGCAGTACTTC.

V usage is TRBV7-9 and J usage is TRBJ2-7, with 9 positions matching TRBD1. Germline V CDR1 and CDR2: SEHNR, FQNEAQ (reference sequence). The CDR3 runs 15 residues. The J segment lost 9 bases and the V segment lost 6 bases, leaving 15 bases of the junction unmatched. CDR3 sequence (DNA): TGTGCCAGCAGACCCCTGTTGGGACAGGGTATTGTGCAGTACTTC. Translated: CASRPLLGQGIVQYF.

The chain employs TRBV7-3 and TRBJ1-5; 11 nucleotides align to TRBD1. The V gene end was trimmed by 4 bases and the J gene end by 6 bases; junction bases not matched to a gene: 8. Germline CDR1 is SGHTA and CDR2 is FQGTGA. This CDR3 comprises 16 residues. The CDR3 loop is CASSSAGQGVFQPQHF. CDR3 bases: TGTGCCAGCAGCTCCGCGGGACAGGGGGTTTTTCAGCCCCAGCATTTT.

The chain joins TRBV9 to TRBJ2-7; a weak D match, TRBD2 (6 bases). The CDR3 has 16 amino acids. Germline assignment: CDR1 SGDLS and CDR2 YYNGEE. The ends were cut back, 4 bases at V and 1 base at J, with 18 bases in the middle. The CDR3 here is CASSPGTSEISYEQYF. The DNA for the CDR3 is TGTGCCAGCAGCCCGGGGACTTCGGAAATTTCCTACGAGCAGTACTTC.

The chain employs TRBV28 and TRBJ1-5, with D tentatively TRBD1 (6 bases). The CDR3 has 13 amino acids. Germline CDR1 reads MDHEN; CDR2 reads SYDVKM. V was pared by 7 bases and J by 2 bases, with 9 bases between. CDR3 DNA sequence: TGTGCCAGCACCCGACAGGGCAATCAGCCCCAGCATTTT. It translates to CASTRQGNQPQHF. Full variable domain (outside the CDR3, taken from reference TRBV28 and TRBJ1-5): DVKVTQSSRYLVKRTGEKVFLECVQDMDHENMFWYRQDPGLGLRLIYFSYDVKMKEKGDIPEGYSVSREKKERFSLILESASTNQTSMYLCASTRQGNQPQHFGDGTRLSIL.

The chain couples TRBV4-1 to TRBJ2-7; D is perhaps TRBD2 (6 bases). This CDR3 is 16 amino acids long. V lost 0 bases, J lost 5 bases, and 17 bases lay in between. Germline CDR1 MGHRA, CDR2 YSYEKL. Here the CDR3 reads CASSQDDGGRRHEQYF. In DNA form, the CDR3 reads TGCGCCAGCAGCCAAGACGACGGAGGGAGGCGCCACGAGCAGTACTTC.

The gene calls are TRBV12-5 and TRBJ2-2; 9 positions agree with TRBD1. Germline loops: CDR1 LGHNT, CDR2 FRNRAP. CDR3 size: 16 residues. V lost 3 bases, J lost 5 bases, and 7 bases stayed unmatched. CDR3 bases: TGTGCTAGTGGTTTCACCTGGACAGGGGAGACCGGGGAGCTGTTTTTT. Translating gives CASGFTWTGETGELFF.

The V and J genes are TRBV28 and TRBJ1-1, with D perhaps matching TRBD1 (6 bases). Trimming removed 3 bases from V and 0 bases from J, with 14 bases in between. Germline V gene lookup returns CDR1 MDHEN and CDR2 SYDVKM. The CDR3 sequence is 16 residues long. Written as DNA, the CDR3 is TGTGCCAGCAGTTTTTTGGGACAAACCTTGAACACTGAAGCTTTCTTT. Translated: CASSFLGQTLNTEAFF. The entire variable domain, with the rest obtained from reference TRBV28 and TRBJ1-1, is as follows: DVKVTQSSRYLVKRTGEKVFLECVQDMDHENMFWYRQDPGLGLRLIYFSYDVKMKEKGDIPEGYSVSREKKERFSLILESASTNQTSMYLCASSFLGQTLNTEAFFGQGTRLTVV.

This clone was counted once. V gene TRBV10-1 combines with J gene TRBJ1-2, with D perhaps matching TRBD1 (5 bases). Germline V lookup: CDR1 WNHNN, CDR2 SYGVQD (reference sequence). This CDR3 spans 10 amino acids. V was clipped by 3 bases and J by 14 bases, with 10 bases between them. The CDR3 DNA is TGCGCCAGCAGTGACAGGGTTCAAACCTTC. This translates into CASSDRVQTF.

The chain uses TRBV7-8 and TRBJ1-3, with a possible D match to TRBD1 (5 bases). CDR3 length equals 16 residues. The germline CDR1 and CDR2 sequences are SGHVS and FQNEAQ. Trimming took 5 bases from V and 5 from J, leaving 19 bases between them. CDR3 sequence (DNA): TGTGCCAGCAGCCTACTCGGTCAGGGATCCCGAAACACCATATATTTT. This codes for CASSLLGQGSRNTIYF.

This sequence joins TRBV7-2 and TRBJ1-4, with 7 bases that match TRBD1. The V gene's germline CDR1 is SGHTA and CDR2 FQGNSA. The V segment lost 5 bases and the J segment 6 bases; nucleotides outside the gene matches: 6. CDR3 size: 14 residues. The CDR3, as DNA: TGTGCCAGCAGCCCTAGTGACAGGGATGAAAAACTGTTTTTT. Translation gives CASSPSDRDEKLFF.

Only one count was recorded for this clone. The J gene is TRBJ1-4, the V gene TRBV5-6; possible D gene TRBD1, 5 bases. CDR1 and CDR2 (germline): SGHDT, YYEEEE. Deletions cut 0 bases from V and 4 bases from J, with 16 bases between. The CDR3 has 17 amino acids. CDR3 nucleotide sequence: TGTGCCAGCAGCTTGGCCGCCCAAAGGGGTGGTAATGAAAAACTGTTTTTT. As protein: CASSLAAQRGGNEKLFF. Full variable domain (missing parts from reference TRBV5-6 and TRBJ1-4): DAGVTQSPTHLIKTRGQQVTLRCSPKSGHDTVSWYQQALGQGPQFIFQYYEEEERQRGNFPDRFSGHQFPNYSSELNVNALLLGDSALYLCASSLAAQRGGNEKLFFGSGTQLSVL.

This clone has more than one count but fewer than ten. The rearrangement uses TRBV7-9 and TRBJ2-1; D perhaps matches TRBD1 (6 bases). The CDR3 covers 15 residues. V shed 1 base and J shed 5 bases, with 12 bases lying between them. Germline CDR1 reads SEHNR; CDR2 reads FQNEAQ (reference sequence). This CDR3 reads CASSLGDRSHNEQFF. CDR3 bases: TGTGCCAGCAGCTTAGGTGACAGGTCTCACAATGAGCAGTTCTTC.

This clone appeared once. Written as DNA, the CDR3 is TGTGCCAGCAGCATGGACAGGGGGCTTGGAAACACCATATATTTT. As protein: CASSMDRGLGNTIYF. This chain links TRBV11-3 with TRBJ1-3; 11 bases are shared with TRBD1. Germline lookup yields CDR1 SGHNT and CDR2 YENEEA. V dropped 5 bases and J dropped 3; count of bases not matched to a gene: 3. The CDR3 has 15 residues.

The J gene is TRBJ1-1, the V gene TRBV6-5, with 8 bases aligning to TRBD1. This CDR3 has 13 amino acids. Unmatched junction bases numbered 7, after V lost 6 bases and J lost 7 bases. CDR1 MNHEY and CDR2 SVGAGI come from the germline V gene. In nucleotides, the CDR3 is TGTGCCAGCAGATTGACAGGGGTAGTTGAAGCTTTCTTT. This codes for CASRLTGVVEAFF.

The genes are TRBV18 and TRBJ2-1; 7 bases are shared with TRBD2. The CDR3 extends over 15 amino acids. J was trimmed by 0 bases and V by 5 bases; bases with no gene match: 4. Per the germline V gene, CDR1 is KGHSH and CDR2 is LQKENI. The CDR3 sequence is CASSSASGSYNEQFF. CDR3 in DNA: TGTGCCAGCTCATCTGCTAGCGGCTCCTACAATGAGCAGTTCTTC.

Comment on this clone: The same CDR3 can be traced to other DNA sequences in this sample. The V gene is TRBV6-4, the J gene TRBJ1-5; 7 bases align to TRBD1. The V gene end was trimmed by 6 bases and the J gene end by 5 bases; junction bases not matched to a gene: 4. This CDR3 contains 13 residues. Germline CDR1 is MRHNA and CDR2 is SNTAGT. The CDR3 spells CASSVDRDQPQHF. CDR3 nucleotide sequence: TGTGCCAGCAGCGTAGACAGGGATCAGCCCCAGCATTTT.

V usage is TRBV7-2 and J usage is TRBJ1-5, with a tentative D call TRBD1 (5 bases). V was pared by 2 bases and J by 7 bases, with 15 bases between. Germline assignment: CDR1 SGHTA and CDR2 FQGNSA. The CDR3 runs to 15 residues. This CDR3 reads CASSLQQGSRQPQHF. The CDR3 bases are TGTGCCAGCAGCTTACAGCAGGGTTCAAGGCAGCCCCAGCATTTT.

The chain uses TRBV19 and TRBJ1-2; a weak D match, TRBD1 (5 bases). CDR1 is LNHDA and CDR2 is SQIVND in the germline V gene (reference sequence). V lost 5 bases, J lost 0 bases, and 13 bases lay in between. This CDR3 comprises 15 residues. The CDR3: CASSVTGEANYGYTF. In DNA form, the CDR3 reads TGTGCCAGTAGTGTAACAGGAGAAGCTAACTATGGCTACACCTTC.

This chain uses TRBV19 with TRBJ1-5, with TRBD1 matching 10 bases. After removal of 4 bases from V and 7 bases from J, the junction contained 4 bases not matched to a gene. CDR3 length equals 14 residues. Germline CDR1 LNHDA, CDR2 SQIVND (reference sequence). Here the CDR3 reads CASSTTGGGQPQHF. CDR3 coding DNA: TGTGCCAGTAGTACGACAGGGGGCGGCCAGCCCCAGCATTTT.

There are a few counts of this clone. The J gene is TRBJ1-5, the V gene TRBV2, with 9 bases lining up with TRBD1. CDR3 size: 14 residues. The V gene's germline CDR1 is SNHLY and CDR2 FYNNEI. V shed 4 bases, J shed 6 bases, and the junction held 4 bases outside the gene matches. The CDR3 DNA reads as TGTGCCAGCAGTGGGGACAGGGCGTCTCAGCCCCAGCATTTT. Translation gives CASSGDRASQPQHF.

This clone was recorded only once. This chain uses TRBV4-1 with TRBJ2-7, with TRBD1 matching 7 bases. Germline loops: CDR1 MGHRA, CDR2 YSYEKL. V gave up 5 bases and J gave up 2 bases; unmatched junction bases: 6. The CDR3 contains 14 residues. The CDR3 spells CASSSDRAPYEQYF. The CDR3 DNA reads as TGCGCCAGCAGCAGTGACAGGGCCCCCTACGAGCAGTACTTC.